This entry describes one T cell receptor (beta chain). This clone's antigen is unknown. No qualities accompany the bases; no much larger clone lies one base away. In the paper's terms, the time point label means: about 28 days (+/-7) after the second vaccine dose. AZD1222 recipients with second doses at about 4 weeks or about 12 weeks were pooled, because spike-specific TCR depth and breadth did not differ between schedules. Samples from vaccinated people were obtained from the UK trials COV001 and COV002, which included a single-blind randomized controlled phase 2/3 trial of AZD1222 (ChAdOx1 nCoV-19) in healthy adults. For TCRbeta chain sequencing, PBMC samples were collected from trial participants at day 0 and at day 28 after the second dose. The CDR3 regions of human TCRbeta chains were analyzed by immunosequencing. From the authors' description of their analysis: Repertoire TCRs were matched against a reference library of SARS-CoV-2-specific TCRs generated with the MIRA antigen-specificity platform. Breadth was defined as the fraction of unique TCRs that were SARS-CoV-2-associated. Depth was defined as the fraction of total T cells that were SARS-CoV-2-associated. Each spike-specific TCR was assigned to its reactive spike region and to a CD4 or CD8 class using the MIRA data. Log10-transformed breadth and depth values were compared by one-way ANOVA with Sidak's multiple comparisons tests. The immuneACCESS repertoire file appears here via TCRdb, limited to in-frame rearrangements. These files lack a portion of the clones; in checked studies, under half of the deficit traces to unresolved V genes, and the cause of the others is not known. The V and J calls and clone size are taken from that table; D and trimming were inferred from the DNA. This sample lists about 110,000 clones; 92% were detected once. The ten largest clones represent 8.5% to 10% of the sample.

The sample is drawn from a study of T cell responses to AZD1222 COVID-19 vaccine (dated by TCRdb to the early 2020s). About the study as a whole: A total of 230 to 250 trial participants underwent TCR sequencing, of whom under 220 had received two doses of AZD1222 and about 25 had received two doses of the MenACWY control vaccine. Enrollment into the trials was organized by age into subgroups of 18-55, 56-69 and 70-plus years, and those subgroups contained 148, 28 and 57 TCR-sequenced participants, respectively. General study outcomes and caveats: Reportedly, almost half of the unique spike-specific TCRs recognized epitopes lying outside the regions that are mutated in the B.1.351 and B.1.1.7 variants. Conclusions about previously exposed vaccinees are limited because only a handful of AZD1222 recipients were SARS-CoV-2 seropositive at baseline. After two AZD1222 doses, spike-specific TCR breadth and depth were significantly higher than at day 0 and than in MenACWY recipients. The vaccine-associated CD4 TCRs covered the entire spike protein, and the dominant responses fell in regions 160-218 and 743-854. The 56-69-year group was small, and its depth increase did not reach significance, likely because of low power. No day 14 peak-response samples were available, so repertoires were characterized only after the peak T cell response. Most participants were white British and females outnumbered males, and the authors suggested that clonal diversity may have been underestimated.

According to the germline V gene, CDR1 reads KGHSH and CDR2 reads LQKENI. After removal of 6 bases from V and 1 base from J, the junction retains 12 bases not matched to a gene. The CDR3, from cysteine to phenylalanine, totals 18 residues. Only the CDR3 portion is preserved as DNA: 54 bases, with reading frame beginning at the first base. The origin of this receptor is an adult who received the AZD1222 COVID-19 vaccine. Recombination linked TRBV18 to TRBJ1-5; the junction holds 10 bases that match TRBD1. This sample comprised peripheral blood, obtained 28 days after the second AZD1222 dose. This receptor carries the CDR3 CASSEWDRGSSSNQPQHF. The sequenced DNA is TGTGCCAGCTCCGAGTGGGACAGGGGCTCCTCGAGCAATCAGCCCCAGCATTTT.